This T cell receptor beta chain originates from a study of T cell repertoires in cytomegalovirus infection. In the study overall: From public TCR beta signatures came an indication of both CMV infection and matching HLA type.

The study's findings and limits: Pooled public TCR beta family frequency picked out CMV carriers with the relevant HLA. Across the ex vivo response, the dominant clonotypes were HLA-C-restricted CMV-specific TCR beta clonotypes.

TCRdb reprocessed the reads with MiXCR, giving one entry per CDR3 protein. Here the sample spans 200,000 to 300,000 distinct CDR3 sequences, roughly 9.1% being singletons. Of note for this clonotype: What it binds is unknown. This may be a read error, as it is one base from a much larger clone.

CDR3 length: 15 residues. In germline, CDR1 is SGHTA, CDR2 FQGNSA. Source material: PBMCs. The chain is built from TRBV7-2 and TRBJ1-2, with 11 nucleotides matching TRBD1. The source is a human donor in good health (CMV status not recorded). Some clones in this sample may be carry-over from other donors' samples. CDR3 DNA: TGTGCCAACAGCTCCCGGACAGGGGGCGAGAAGGGCTACACCTTC. The encoded protein is CANSSRTGGEKGYTF.